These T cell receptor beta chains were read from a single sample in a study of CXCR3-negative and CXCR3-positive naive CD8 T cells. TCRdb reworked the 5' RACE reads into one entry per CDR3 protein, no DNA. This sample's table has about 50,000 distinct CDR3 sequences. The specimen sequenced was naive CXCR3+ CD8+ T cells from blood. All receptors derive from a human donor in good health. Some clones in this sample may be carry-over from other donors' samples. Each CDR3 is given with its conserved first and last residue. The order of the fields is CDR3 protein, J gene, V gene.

CDR3: CASSSSYAYEQYF
J: TRBJ2-7
V: TRBV4-3

CDR3: CSARDLDGSSYNEQFF
J: TRBJ2-1
V: TRBV20-1

CDR3: CSGNGERITEAFF
J: TRBJ1-1
V: TRBV20-1

CDR3: CASSLAGPDTQYF
J: TRBJ2-3
V: TRBV27

CDR3: CSVDEGGAREQYF
J: TRBJ2-7
V: TRBV29-1

CDR3: CASSYDDEISPLHF
J: TRBJ1-6
V: TRBV5-1

CDR3: CSARPRQGYEQYF
J: TRBJ2-7
V: TRBV20-1

CDR3: CSVDLSQGLYGYTF
J: TRBJ1-2
V: TRBV29-1

CDR3: CASGRPNYGYTF
J: TRBJ1-2
V: TRBV9

CDR3: CASSLGLDVSDTQYF
J: TRBJ2-3
V: TRBV6-5

CDR3: CASGQVLMNTEAFF
J: TRBJ1-1
V: TRBV7-9

CDR3: CASSLFRLAGNTGELFF
J: TRBJ2-2
V: TRBV7-8

CDR3: CASSMALRTYEQYF
J: TRBJ2-7
V: TRBV19

CDR3: CSTRGQGWNGYTF
J: TRBJ1-2
V: TRBV29-1

CDR3: CASSGYRDGDTQYF
J: TRBJ2-3
V: TRBV9

CDR3: CASSLVWDRRGTDTQYF
J: TRBJ2-3
V: TRBV7-2

CDR3: CSVAFGTGSNEQFF
J: TRBJ2-1
V: TRBV29-1

CDR3: CASRPGGVAGAIYNEQFF
J: TRBJ2-1
V: TRBV12-2

CDR3: CASTRGTARWGETQYF
J: TRBJ2-5
V: TRBV6-5

CDR3: CASSSYSDRGQLETQYF
J: TRBJ2-5
V: TRBV28